The 32 T cell receptor beta chains below come from one sample, sequenced in a study of blood T cell repertoires in COVID-19. The method was immunoSEQ multiplex PCR; TCRdb's version includes in-frame clones alone and lacks a portion of them. The repertoire holds over 150,000 clones, with almost 80% as singletons. Sequenced input: peripheral blood. Every receptor here comes from a woman between 70 and 85 years old with acute or convalescent COVID-19.

This clone came up once. The gene calls are TRBV12-1 and TRBJ2-5; whether TRBD2, the table's D call, matches the DNA was not checked. TRBV12-1 is flagged as a pseudogene. This CDR3 region has 13 residues. CDR3 nucleotide sequence: TGTGCCAGCAGCTTGACTAGCGGGAGGACGTGTTACTTC. It specifies CASSLTSGRTCYF.

The chain combines TRBV7-2 with TRBJ2-1; 13 bases agree with TRBD2. Germline CDR1 reads SGHTA; CDR2 reads FQGNSA. CDR3 length: 16 residues. V lost 0 bases and J lost 12; bases outside the gene matches: 8. CDR3 region: CASSLAGLAGVYGQFF. In DNA form, the CDR3 reads TGTGCCAGCAGCTTAGCAGGACTAGCGGGAGTGTACGGGCAGTTCTTC.

This rearrangement joins TRBV7-3 to TRBJ2-2, with a weak D call TRBD1 (6 bases). The CDR3 is made up of 17 amino acids. Trimming left V 5 bases short and J 5 bases short, with 21 bases between. The germline CDR1 and CDR2 sequences are SGHTA and FQGTGA. The DNA of the CDR3 is TGTGCCAGCAGCCCCTTCCCCAGACAGGTGGGAACCGGGGAGCTGTTTTTT. Protein product: CASSPFPRQVGTGELFF.

The V gene is TRBV19, the J gene TRBJ2-3; TRBD2 aligns across 13 bases. V shed 8 bases, J shed 4 bases, and the junction held 12 bases outside the gene matches. Germline loops: CDR1 LNHDA, CDR2 SQIVND (reference sequence). The CDR3 is 17 amino acids. Here the CDR3 reads CASSVDWTSGSPDTQYF. For the CDR3, the DNA is TGTGCCAGTTCAGTTGACTGGACTAGCGGGAGCCCAGATACGCAGTATTTT.

The chain is built from TRBV2 and TRBJ2-2; the match to TRBD1 covers 7 bases. Germline values: CDR1 SNHLY, CDR2 FYNNEI. The length of the CDR3 is 14 residues. The junction had 8 bases not matched to a gene; V was cut back by 8 bases and J by 5 bases. The CDR3 spells CASDNRGLTGELFF. The CDR3 DNA follows: TGTGCCAGCGATAACAGGGGTTTGACCGGGGAGCTGTTTTTT.

This chain links TRBV5-4 with TRBJ1-3; D is unresolved. This CDR3 comprises 12 residues. V dropped 0 bases and J dropped 10 bases, with 8 bases sitting between them. Germline V lookup: CDR1 SGHNT, CDR2 YYREEE (reference sequence). Written as DNA, the CDR3 is TGTGCCAGCAGCTTGGAGGGCGGGACCATATATTTT. It translates to CASSLEGGTIYF.

V usage is TRBV12-3 or TRBV12-4 and J usage is TRBJ1-5; 7 bases map to TRBD1. The CDR3 contains 13 residues. Losses at the gene ends were 6 bases for V and 7 bases for J; bases not matched to a gene: 6. CDR3 bases: TGTGCCAGCAGCCGACAGGGAAACCAGCCCCAGCATTTT. This sequence encodes CASSRQGNQPQHF.

The chain recombines TRBV3-1 (or the pseudogene TRBV3-2) with TRBJ2-1; no definite D call. The length of the CDR3 is 12 residues. Trimming removed 2 bases at V and 7 bases at J, with 6 bases between. CDR1 and CDR2 from the germline V gene are LGHDT and YNNKEL (reference sequence). DNA for the CDR3: TGTGCCAGCAGCCAAAGTCAGAATGAGCAGTTCTTC. It encodes CASSQSQNEQFF.

The rearrangement joins TRBV7-2 to TRBJ2-2, with 9 bases lining up with TRBD2. With V trimmed by 6 bases and J by 0 bases, 5 bases remained unmatched. Germline values: CDR1 SGHTA, CDR2 FQGNSA. The CDR3 is 16 residues long. CDR3 bases: TGTGCCAGCAGATCGGGACTAGCAGCGAACACCGGGGAGCTGTTTTTT. Amino acid sequence: CASRSGLAANTGELFF.

The chain joins TRBV7-2 to TRBJ2-5, with D perhaps TRBD1 (5 bases). This CDR3 has 14 amino acids. The V gene's germline CDR1 is SGHTA and CDR2 FQGNSA. V was trimmed by 1 base and J by 1 base, leaving 7 bases between them. The CDR3 DNA sequence: TGTGCCAGCAGCTTAGGACAGATCCAAGAGACCCAGTACTTC. This translates into CASSLGQIQETQYF.

V gene TRBV27 combines with J gene TRBJ1-2; the match to TRBD1 covers 7 bases. Looked up from germline, CDR1 is MNHEY and CDR2 is SMNVEV (reference sequence). V gave up 5 bases and J gave up 5 bases; unmatched junction bases: 5. This CDR3 spans 13 amino acids. For the CDR3, the DNA is TGTGCCAGCAGTCCCACACAGGGGTATGGCTACACCTTC. Amino acids: CASSPTQGYGYTF.

This clone appeared a few times. The genes are TRBV19 and TRBJ2-5; the match to TRBD2 covers 8 bases. Germline values: CDR1 LNHDA, CDR2 SQIVND (reference sequence). The CDR3 extends over 15 amino acids. With 3 bases clipped from V and 3 bases from J, the junction kept 6 bases outside the gene matches. The CDR3 nucleotides read TGTGCCAGTAGTATTGGTACTAGCGGAGAAGAGACCCAGTACTTC. It yields the protein CASSIGTSGEETQYF.

V and J are TRBV10-1 and TRBJ2-2, with 8 nucleotides matching TRBD2. The CDR3 contains 18 residues. Germline V gene lookup returns CDR1 WNHNN and CDR2 SYGVQD (reference sequence). After removal of 4 bases from V and 2 bases from J, the junction contained 12 bases not matched to a gene. The CDR3 DNA follows: TGCGCCAGCAGTGGGTTGCGGGAGGACCCACTCAACACCGGGGAGCTGTTTTTT. Translation: CASSGLREDPLNTGELFF.

J is TRBJ2-3 and V is TRBV15; TRBD2 is a possible D gene (6 bases). V was pared by 5 bases and J by 2 bases, with 8 bases between. The CDR3 is 13 amino acids. Germline lookup yields CDR1 LNHNV and CDR2 YYDKDF (reference sequence). The CDR3 loop reads CATSGDFTDTQYF. The DNA for the CDR3 is TGTGCCACCAGCGGGGACTTCACAGATACGCAGTATTTT.

The chain couples TRBV25-1 to TRBJ2-7, with 7 bases identical to TRBD1. The CDR3 contains 13 residues. Germline loops: CDR1 MGHDK, CDR2 SYGVNS. V trimming: 11 bases; J trimming: 0 bases; junction bases outside the gene matches: 7. The CDR3 protein is CAGQDRSSYEQYF. The CDR3 DNA sequence: TGTGCCGGCCAGGACAGGAGCTCCTACGAGCAGTACTTC.

Only a few counts were recorded for this clone. The chain links TRBV7-3 to TRBJ2-3; possibly TRBD2 for D (6 bases). The germline CDR1 and CDR2 sequences are SGHTA and FQGTGA. This CDR3 spans 14 amino acids. Trimming took 8 bases from V and 6 from J, leaving 18 bases between them. The CDR3 loop reads CASAARRGGDTQYF. DNA of the CDR3: TGTGCCAGCGCCGCCAGGCGGGGCGGGGATACGCAGTATTTT.

This chain connects TRBV7-6 to TRBJ2-2; TRBD2 agrees at 12 bases. V lost 2 bases and J lost 2; bases outside the gene matches: 12. The CDR3 consists of 20 residues. Germline values: CDR1 SGHVS, CDR2 FNYEAQ. In nucleotides, the CDR3 is TGTGCCAGCAGCTTATCCCTCCCAGGACTAGCGGGGATCAACACCGGGGAGCTGTTTTTT. Its translation is CASSLSLPGLAGINTGELFF.

This clone was picked up a small number of times. The chain has TRBV10-1 and TRBJ2-7; TRBD2 is a possible D gene (5 bases). The CDR3 is made up of 16 amino acids. The germline CDR1 and CDR2 sequences are WNHNN and SYGVQD (reference sequence). Trimming cost V 0 bases and J 0 bases, with 12 bases left between them. As DNA, the CDR3 is TGCGCCAGCAGTGAGTCCTATGAGGGTGACTCCTACGAGCAGTACTTC. Residues: CASSESYEGDSYEQYF.

The chain recombines TRBV27 with TRBJ2-3; 14 positions match TRBD2. J was trimmed by 3 bases and V by 6 bases; bases with no gene match: 5. The CDR3 totals 16 residues. Germline CDR1 is MNHEY and CDR2 is SMNVEV (reference sequence). The CDR3 protein is CASSTGLAGVTDTQYF. CDR3 DNA sequence: TGTGCCAGCAGCACGGGACTAGCGGGAGTGACAGATACGCAGTATTTT.

The chain has TRBV29-1 and TRBJ1-3, with D unresolved. The CDR3 length is 13 residues. Germline V gene lookup returns CDR1 SQVTM and CDR2 ANQGSEA. V gave up 6 bases and J gave up 0 bases, with 9 bases separating them. The CDR3 reads CSVAGYSGNTIYF. As DNA, the CDR3 is TGCAGCGTAGCAGGATACTCTGGAAACACCATATATTTT. Drawing the rest from reference TRBV29-1 and TRBJ1-3, the complete variable domain is SAVISQKPSRDICQRGTSLTIQCQVDSQVTMMFWYRQQPGQSLTLIATANQGSEATYESGFVIDKFPISRPNLTFSTLTVSNMSPEDSSIYLCSVAGYSGNTIYFGEGSWLTVV.

The chain employs TRBV5-1 and TRBJ2-2; TRBD1 matches at 9 bases. Germline CDR1 SGHRS, CDR2 YFSETQ. V shed 6 bases, J shed 5 bases, and the junction held 26 bases outside the gene matches. The CDR3 loop spans 21 amino acids. The CDR3 DNA is TGCGCCAGCAATTTACTTCCGGGACAGGGAAGTAGTAGTGGTGTTACCGGGGAGCTGTTTTTT. It codes for CASNLLPGQGSSSGVTGELFF. The full variable domain, rest sourced from reference TRBV5-1 and TRBJ2-2, is KAGVTQTPRYLIKTRGQQVTLSCSPISGHRSVSWYQQTPGQGLQFLFEYFSETQRNKGNFPGRFSGRQFSNSRSEMNVSTLELGDSALYLCASNLLPGQGSSSGVTGELFFGEGSRLTVL.

This rearrangement joins TRBV7-2 to TRBJ2-3; D is uncertain. CDR3 length: 13 residues. V lost 7 bases, J lost 2 bases, and 10 bases lay in between. Germline CDR1 and CDR2: SGHTA and FQGNSA. For the CDR3, the DNA is TGTGCCAGCAACCGACTCTCCACAGATACGCAGTATTTT. This translates into CASNRLSTDTQYF. The full variable domain, with the rest looked up from reference TRBV7-2 and TRBJ2-3, is GAGVSQSPSNKVTEKGKDVELRCDPISGHTALYWYRQSLGQGLEFLIYFQGNSAPDKSGLPSDRFSAERTGGSVSTLTIQRTQQEDSAVYLCASNRLSTDTQYFGPGTRLTVL.

This chain uses TRBV11-1 with TRBJ2-1, with D possibly TRBD1 on 5 matching bases. The CDR3 has 15 amino acids. Trimming stripped 2 bases from V and 0 bases from J, with 8 bases between. Per the germline V gene, CDR1 is SGHAT and CDR2 is FQDESV (reference sequence). The CDR3 bases are TGTGCCAGCAGCTTACAGGGAAGCTCCTACAATGAGCAGTTCTTC. Translated, it gives CASSLQGSSYNEQFF.

This clone came up once. The chain uses TRBV6-6 and TRBJ2-5, with D perhaps matching TRBD2 (5 bases). There are 16 residues in the CDR3. Between the trimmed V and J ends, which lost 6 bases and 2 bases, there was a span of 19 bases. The germline V gene has CDR1 MNHNY and CDR2 SVGAGI (reference sequence). The CDR3 reads CASSPKAYGDQETQYF. CDR3 sequence (DNA): TGTGCCAGCAGCCCAAAGGCCTACGGGGATCAAGAGACCCAGTACTTC.

The V call is TRBV5-8, the J call TRBJ1-1; D unclear. Germline V CDR1 and CDR2: SGHTS, YDEGEE. The V gene lost 4 bases and the J gene lost 3 bases, with 4 bases spanning the gap. This CDR3 region has 11 residues. The DNA for the CDR3 is TGTGCCAGCAGCCCCTACACTGAAGCTTTCTTT. Protein product: CASSPYTEAFF. The complete variable domain, with remaining parts taken from reference TRBV5-8 and TRBJ1-1, reads EAGVTQSPTHLIKTRGQQATLRCSPISGHTSVYWYQQALGLGLQFLLWYDEGEERNRGNFPPRFSGRQFPNYSSELNVNALELEDSALYLCASSPYTEAFFGQGTRLTVV.

This clone was counted a single time. This chain joins TRBV27 and TRBJ2-7; no clear D gene. The CDR3 length is 14 residues. Germline V gene sequence: CDR1 MNHEY, CDR2 SMNVEV (reference sequence). Trimming pared 1 base from V and 0 bases from J, leaving 7 bases between. The CDR3 protein is CASSLFYSSYEQYF. The CDR3 DNA follows: TGTGCCAGCAGTTTATTTTACAGCTCCTACGAGCAGTACTTC.

The chain combines TRBV30 with TRBJ1-1, with TRBD1 as a possible D gene (5 bases). The CDR3 covers 16 residues. Looked up from germline, CDR1 is GTSNPN and CDR2 is SVGIG (reference sequence). Trimming removed 3 bases from V and 0 bases from J, with 17 bases in between. CDR3 amino acids: CAWSETTKGMNTEAFF. Written as DNA, the CDR3 is TGTGCCTGGAGCGAAACGACCAAGGGGATGAACACTGAAGCTTTCTTT.

This clone was seen ten or more times. This chain links TRBV6-2 or TRBV6-3 with TRBJ2-5, with TRBD1 matching 10 bases. V gave up 5 bases and J gave up 2 bases; unmatched junction bases: 5. Germline V gene sequence: CDR1 MNHEY, CDR2 SVGEGT. This CDR3 has 15 residues. CDR3 amino acids: CASSTRDRGQETQYF. In DNA, the CDR3 is TGTGCCAGCAGTACCCGGGACAGGGGACAAGAGACCCAGTACTTC.

The V gene is TRBV27, the J gene TRBJ2-7, with 8 bases lining up with TRBD2. CDR1 and CDR2 (germline): MNHEY, SMNVEV (reference sequence). The CDR3 sequence is 16 residues long. Losses at the gene ends were 2 bases for V and 4 bases for J; bases not matched to a gene: 10. The CDR3: CASSLTKRESGYEQYF. CDR3 DNA sequence: TGTGCCAGCAGTTTAACAAAGCGGGAGTCGGGTTACGAGCAGTACTTC.

This rearrangement joins TRBV27 to TRBJ1-4; no firm D call. The V and J ends lost 0 bases and 7 bases respectively, with 12 bases between them. Germline V gene sequence: CDR1 MNHEY, CDR2 SMNVEV (reference sequence). CDR3 length: 15 residues. CDR3 amino acids: CASSLSRVYGEKLFF. CDR3 nucleotides: TGTGCCAGCAGTTTATCTCGGGTATATGGTGAAAAACTGTTTTTT.

V and J are TRBV27 and TRBJ2-3; D unresolved. The ends were cut back, 3 bases at V and 2 bases at J, with 6 bases in the middle. The V gene's germline CDR1 is MNHEY and CDR2 SMNVEV (reference sequence). The CDR3 runs to 13 residues. The CDR3 sequence is CASSFYYTDTQYF. The CDR3 region has the DNA TGTGCCAGCAGTTTTTACTACACAGATACGCAGTATTTT.

This clone was detected a few times. The rearrangement uses TRBV7-9 and TRBJ2-7; D is uncertain. The V end was cut by 5 bases, the J end by 1 base, with 15 bases between. CDR1 and CDR2 (germline): SEHNR, FQNEAQ (reference sequence). The CDR3 has 15 residues. CDR3 region: CASSPVSPRSYEQYF. The CDR3 coding sequence is TGTGCCAGCAGCCCTGTTTCTCCCCGTTCCTACGAGCAGTACTTC. Complete variable domain (other parts from reference TRBV7-9 and TRBJ2-7): DTGVSQNPRHKITKRGQNVTFRCDPISEHNRLYWYRQTLGQGPEFLTYFQNEAQLEKSRLLSDRFSAERPKGSFSTLEIQRTEQGDSAMYLCASSPVSPRSYEQYFGPGTRLTVT.